This T cell receptor beta chain originates from a study of T-cell reconstitution after alpha-beta-depleted transplantation in children. The V gene lost 4 bases and the J gene lost 5 bases, with 12 bases spanning the gap. Germline-derived CDR1 and CDR2 are SGHRS and YFSETQ. The CDR3 loop spans 13 amino acids. A TCRbeta library incorporating unique molecular identifiers was prepared. TCRdb reprocessed the PCR reads with MiXCR, giving one entry per CDR3 protein. In the table there are about 180,000 distinct CDR3 sequences, 8.5% to 14% of which are singletons. Sequenced material: PBMCs, taken before TCRalphabeta/CD19-depleted stem cell transplant. The chain uses TRBV5-1 and TRBJ1-2; no clear D. The TCR comes from a boy aged 2 to 9 with acute myeloid leukemia, due to receive a stem cell transplant. CDR3 DNA: TGCGCCAGCAGCGACCCAGGAGGTTATGGCTACACCTTC. Its translation: CASSDPGGYGYTF.